This T cell receptor (beta chain) was retrieved from a study of blood T cells in healthy people across ages. Broader study findings: The authors considered diversity estimates from one million T cells to be underestimates. A greater number of naive CD4+ cells and higher diversity distinguished long-lived donors from aged donors.

Samples each had at least 5 micrograms of total RNA extracted. Alongside a J-beta primer mix, a sample-barcoded 5' primer served in a second PCR lasting 7 to 11 cycles. TCRdb fed the 5' RACE reads into MiXCR, producing one record per CDR3 protein. The table has roughly 1,800,000 distinct CDR3 sequences, about 49% seen once. For this clonotype: The antigen remains undetermined.

The germline V and J ends were trimmed by 0 bases and 0 bases, with 12 bases remaining between them. The germline CDR1 and CDR2 sequences are SGDLS and YYNGEE. The CDR3 covers 16 residues. J is TRBJ1-1 and V is TRBV9; D gene uncertain. The specimen was blood. The clonotype comes from a woman between 40 and 55 years old in good health. The CDR3 DNA follows: TGTGCCAGCAGCGTAGGGTACCTAGGAATGAACACTGAAGCTTTCTTT. Its protein product is CASSVGYLGMNTEAFF.